The rows below give T cell receptor beta chains drawn from one sample of a study of blood T cell repertoires in COVID-19. The repertoire was sequenced with immunoSEQ multiplex PCR; TCRdb's copy has only in-frame clones and lacks some. The sample lists some 300,000 clones; around 90% were seen once. Sequenced material: peripheral blood. The receptors here all came from a middle-aged woman with COVID-19, enrolled during active disease. Both conserved end residues are part of each CDR3. The order of the fields is D gene, J gene, V gene, clone size, CDR3 DNA, CDR3 protein. D genes are given only for firm matches. Only some rows state a clone size, as once, few, many or a class for expanded clones.

D: NA
J: TRBJ1-4
V: TRBV5-1
size: NA
DNA: TGCGCCAGCAGCTTCCTAGGCCCACCAGAAAAACTGTTTTTT
CDR3: CASSFLGPPEKLFF

D: NA
J: TRBJ2-7
V: TRBV28
size: NA
DNA: TGTGCCAGCAGCCTTATGTCAGCCGGGAATGGTTACGAGCAGTACTTC
CDR3: CASSLMSAGNGYEQYF

D: TRBD1
J: TRBJ1-5
V: TRBV2
size: few
DNA: TGTGCCAGCAGTGGATTAACAGGGGATCAGCCCCAGCATTTT
CDR3: CASSGLTGDQPQHF

D: TRBD1
J: TRBJ1-4
V: TRBV19
size: NA
DNA: TGTGCCAGTAGGGACAGGGGGACGGGAGAAAAACTGTTTTTT
CDR3: CASRDRGTGEKLFF

D: NA
J: TRBJ1-3
V: TRBV27
size: once
DNA: TGTGCCAGCAGTTTCAGCGGGCGGCCGCCAAGAAACACCATATATTTT
CDR3: CASSFSGRPPRNTIYF

D: NA
J: TRBJ1-1
V: TRBV6-1
size: NA
DNA: TGTGCCAGCAGTCACATCACTGAAGCTTTCTTT
CDR3: CASSHITEAFF

D: TRBD1
J: TRBJ1-1
V: TRBV6-4
size: NA
DNA: TGTGCCAGCAGGAGGGCAGGGGGCGTTGGCACTGAAGCTTTCTTT
CDR3: CASRRAGGVGTEAFF

D: NA
J: TRBJ1-4
V: TRBV19
size: NA
DNA: TGTGCCAGTAGTCTCGGGGTAACTAATGAAAAACTGTTTTTT
CDR3: CASSLGVTNEKLFF

D: TRBD1
J: TRBJ1-2
V: TRBV4-3
size: NA
DNA: TGCGCCAGCAGCGCGGGGGGGGGACAGTCAAACTATGGCTACACCTTC
CDR3: CASSAGGGQSNYGYTF

D: TRBD1
J: TRBJ2-3
V: TRBV27
size: NA
DNA: TGTGCCAGCAGTACTTACAGGGGATTCACAGATACGCAGTATTTT
CDR3: CASSTYRGFTDTQYF

D: NA
J: TRBJ1-4
V: TRBV11-3
size: NA
DNA: TGTGCCAGCAGCTTAGTGGCCAGGGGCGGAGAAAAACTGTTTTTT
CDR3: CASSLVARGGEKLFF

D: NA
J: TRBJ1-6
V: TRBV7-2
size: NA
DNA: TGTGCCAGCAGCTTGGGTCTGGTCGGGAATTCACCCCTCCACTTT
CDR3: CASSLGLVGNSPLHF

D: NA
J: TRBJ2-2
V: TRBV28
size: NA
DNA: TGTGCCAGCAGTTTATGGGGACTGGACGGTGTGAAGGCCGGGGAGCTGTTTTTT
CDR3: CASSLWGLDGVKAGELFF

D: TRBD2
J: TRBJ2-1
V: TRBV5-5
size: NA
DNA: TGTGCCAGCAGCATGCGCGGGAGGGCCTATGTGAATGAGCAGTTCTTC
CDR3: CASSMRGRAYVNEQFF

D: TRBD2
J: TRBJ2-4
V: TRBV27
size: NA
DNA: TGTGCCAGCAGATGGCTAGCGGGAGGCCGAGGGACCAAAAACATTCAGTACTTC
CDR3: CASRWLAGGRGTKNIQYF

D: NA
J: TRBJ1-1
V: TRBV28
size: NA
DNA: TGTGCCAGCAGTTTAAGAGAAGGACAGATGAACACTGAAGCTTTCTTT
CDR3: CASSLREGQMNTEAFF

D: NA
J: TRBJ1-6
V: TRBV27
size: once
DNA: TGTGCCAGCAGTTTACGAGCGCTAGCCTCCTATAATTCACCCCTCCACTTT
CDR3: CASSLRALASYNSPLHF

D: NA
J: TRBJ1-1
V: TRBV5-1
size: NA
DNA: TGCGCCAGCAGCTTGGGGACCGGGACAATGAACACTGAAGCTTTCTTT
CDR3: CASSLGTGTMNTEAFF

D: TRBD1
J: TRBJ2-5
V: TRBV5-1
size: NA
DNA: TGCGCCAGCAGCCCGGACAGGGGGCGAGGAGAGACCCAGTACTTC
CDR3: CASSPDRGRGETQYF

D: NA
J: TRBJ2-7
V: TRBV7-2
size: NA
DNA: TGTGCCAGCAGTCCAACATTCCGCCTCCTCTACGAGCAGTACTTC
CDR3: CASSPTFRLLYEQYF

D: NA
J: TRBJ1-6
V: TRBV30
size: NA
DNA: TGTGCCTGGAGTGGCACGACACTCATATCCCTCCACTTT
CDR3: CAWSGTTLISLHF

D: NA
J: TRBJ1-2
V: TRBV2
size: NA
DNA: TGTGCCAGCAGAGAAGGACCGGGAGGAGGGTATGGCTACACCTTC
CDR3: CASREGPGGGYGYTF

D: NA
J: TRBJ1-6
V: TRBV25-1
size: few
DNA: TGTGCCAGCAGCCTGGGGGGTAATTCACCCCTCCACTTT
CDR3: CASSLGGNSPLHF

D: NA
J: TRBJ1-1
V: TRBV3-1/TRBV3-2
size: once
DNA: TGTGCCAGCAGCCCCTGGGAACTACGGGACATGAACACTGAAGCTTTCTTT
CDR3: CASSPWELRDMNTEAFF

D: NA
J: TRBJ1-5
V: TRBV19
size: NA
DNA: TGTGCCAGTAGTATTCAAACAGGCGATAGCAATCAGCCCCAGCATTTT
CDR3: CASSIQTGDSNQPQHF

D: NA
J: TRBJ2-7
V: TRBV30
size: NA
DNA: TGTGCCTGGAGCGTCGACTCTTCCGGCTGGTACGAGCAGTACTTC
CDR3: CAWSVDSSGWYEQYF

D: NA
J: TRBJ1-2
V: TRBV7-9
size: NA
DNA: TGTGCCAGCAGCGCATGGGGGGACTATGGCTACACCTTC
CDR3: CASSAWGDYGYTF

D: NA
J: TRBJ2-3
V: TRBV15
size: NA
DNA: TGTGCCACCAGCAGAGAAGGGGCTACGCAGTATTTT
CDR3: CATSREGATQYF

D: NA
J: TRBJ1-3
V: TRBV4-3
size: NA
DNA: TGCGCCAGCAGCCTGGGCATGGCCTCTGGAAACACCATATATTTT
CDR3: CASSLGMASGNTIYF

D: NA
J: TRBJ1-5
V: TRBV2
size: NA
DNA: TGTGCCAGCAGTGAACTCTTGAGGGTTGAGCAGCCCCAGCATTTT
CDR3: CASSELLRVEQPQHF

D: NA
J: TRBJ2-1
V: TRBV15
size: NA
DNA: TGTGCCACCAGCCAGATGGGGGCTCCCTACAATGAGCAGTTCTTC
CDR3: CATSQMGAPYNEQFF

D: TRBD1
J: TRBJ2-3
V: TRBV14
size: NA
DNA: TGTGCCAGCAGCCAAGATGCCTGGACAGGCTTTAGCACAGATACGCAGTATTTT
CDR3: CASSQDAWTGFSTDTQYF

D: TRBD1
J: TRBJ2-2
V: TRBV28
size: NA
DNA: TGTGCCAGCAGTGCCTCCGGGACAGTAAACACCGGGGAGCTGTTTTTT
CDR3: CASSASGTVNTGELFF

D: NA
J: TRBJ1-1
V: TRBV30
size: NA
DNA: TGTGCCTGGAGTACGGGACAGAACACTGAAGCTTTCTTT
CDR3: CAWSTGQNTEAFF

D: TRBD1
J: TRBJ1-2
V: TRBV19
size: NA
DNA: TGTGCCAGTAGTCCAAGGGACAGATTTTTGAGTGGCTACACCTTC
CDR3: CASSPRDRFLSGYTF

D: NA
J: TRBJ1-5
V: TRBV28
size: NA
DNA: TGTGCCAGCAGCCTAACCCCGGGGTTCGGCTTAAATCAGCCCCAGCATTTT
CDR3: CASSLTPGFGLNQPQHF

D: TRBD2
J: TRBJ2-5
V: TRBV6-1
size: NA
DNA: TGTGCCAGCAGTGCCCTTAGGGCTAGCGGCCAAGAGACCCAGTACTTC
CDR3: CASSALRASGQETQYF

D: NA
J: TRBJ1-4
V: TRBV20-1
size: NA
DNA: TGCAGTGCTAGTCCAGGGATGGCCACTAATGAAAAACTGTTTTTT
CDR3: CSASPGMATNEKLFF

D: TRBD2
J: TRBJ2-5
V: TRBV5-8
size: NA
DNA: TGTGCCAGCAGCTTGGGGGAGGGGACCTCTCCAGAGACCCAGTACTTC
CDR3: CASSLGEGTSPETQYF

D: NA
J: TRBJ1-1
V: TRBV6-5
size: NA
DNA: TGTGCCAGCAGTTACTCGGGCCAGGGATGGGACACTGAAGCTTTCTTT
CDR3: CASSYSGQGWDTEAFF

D: TRBD1
J: TRBJ2-7
V: TRBV6-2/TRBV6-3
size: NA
DNA: TGTGCCAGCAGCTCACCAAGGGGACAGTTCTACGAGCAGTACTTC
CDR3: CASSSPRGQFYEQYF

D: TRBD2
J: TRBJ2-1
V: TRBV6-2/TRBV6-3
size: NA
DNA: TGTGCCAGCAGTCGAAACCTAGCGGGGGGGGGCAATGAGCAGTTCTTC
CDR3: CASSRNLAGGGNEQFF

D: TRBD1
J: TRBJ1-2
V: TRBV28
size: NA
DNA: TGTGCCAGCAGTTCCCCCCCGGACAGGGCCCGCGGCTACACCTTC
CDR3: CASSSPPDRARGYTF

D: NA
J: TRBJ2-2
V: TRBV7-2
size: NA
DNA: TGTGCCAGCAGACGTACCCGGGAGACCGGGGAGCTGTTTTTT
CDR3: CASRRTRETGELFF

D: NA
J: TRBJ2-7
V: TRBV14
size: NA
DNA: TGTGCCAGCAGCCGTGACTGGAATCCTCGCGACGAGCAGTACTTC
CDR3: CASSRDWNPRDEQYF

D: NA
J: TRBJ1-3
V: TRBV3-1/TRBV3-2
size: NA
DNA: TGTGCCAGCAGCCAAGGGACATTCCCCGCCAACTCACCCATATATTTT
CDR3: CASSQGTFPANSPIYF